The 3 T cell receptor beta chains reported below all come from one sample, sequenced in a study of T cells in Graves' hyperthyroidism and ophthalmopathy. Authors of the study amplified TCR beta CDR3 regions from RNA transcripts. The TCR CDR3 first-round RT-PCR relied on the HTBI primer set. TCRdb reanalysed the multiplex PCR reads using MiXCR and keeps one entry per CDR3 protein. The data contain some 500,000 distinct CDR3 sequences, about an eighth of them singletons. Sequencing used blood. These receptors all stem from a woman aged 18-29 years with Graves' hyperthyroidism.

In its sample, this clonotype was seen a few times. The gene calls are TRBV7-3 and TRBJ2-7; 7 bases are shared with TRBD2. Germline V CDR1 and CDR2: SGHTA, FQGTGA. The CDR3 extends over 14 amino acids. The junction had 8 bases not matched to a gene; V was cut back by 2 bases and J by 7 bases. The CDR3 region is CASSLRGSVDEQYF. CDR3 bases: TGTGCCAGCAGCTTACGCGGGAGTGTCGATGAGCAGTACTTC.

CDR3 coding DNA: TGTGCCTGGAGTGTAGGAAGGTCCCCGAACACCGGGGAGCTGTTTTTT. This sequence encodes CAWSVGRSPNTGELFF. The rearrangement uses TRBV30 and TRBJ2-2; D call uncertain. V was pared by 0 bases and J by 0 bases, with 11 bases between. Germline V lookup: CDR1 GTSNPN, CDR2 SVGIG (reference sequence). The CDR3 length is 16 residues.

Concerning this clonotype itself: A much more abundant neighbour one base away suggests this may be a read error. The chain is built from TRBV7-2 and TRBJ1-1; unclear D gene. The CDR3 is 14 residues long. The V gene's germline CDR1 is SGHTA and CDR2 FQGNSA. CDR3 DNA: TGTGCCAGCAGCTTGATGGGGATGAACACTGAAGCTCTCTTT. Translation gives CASSLMGMNTEALF.